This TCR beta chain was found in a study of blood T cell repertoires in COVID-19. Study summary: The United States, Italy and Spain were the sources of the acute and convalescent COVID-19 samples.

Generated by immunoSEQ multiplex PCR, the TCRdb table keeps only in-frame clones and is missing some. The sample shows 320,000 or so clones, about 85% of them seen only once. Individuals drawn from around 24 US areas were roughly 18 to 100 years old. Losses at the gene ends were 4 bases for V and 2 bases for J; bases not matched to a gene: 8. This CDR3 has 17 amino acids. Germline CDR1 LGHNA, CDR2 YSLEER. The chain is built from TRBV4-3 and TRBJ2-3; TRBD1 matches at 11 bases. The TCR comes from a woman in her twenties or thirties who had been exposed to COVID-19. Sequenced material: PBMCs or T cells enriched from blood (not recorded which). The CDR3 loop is CASSRVLGQGATDTQYF. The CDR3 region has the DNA TGCGCCAGCAGCCGAGTTCTTGGACAGGGGGCCACAGATACGCAGTATTTT.